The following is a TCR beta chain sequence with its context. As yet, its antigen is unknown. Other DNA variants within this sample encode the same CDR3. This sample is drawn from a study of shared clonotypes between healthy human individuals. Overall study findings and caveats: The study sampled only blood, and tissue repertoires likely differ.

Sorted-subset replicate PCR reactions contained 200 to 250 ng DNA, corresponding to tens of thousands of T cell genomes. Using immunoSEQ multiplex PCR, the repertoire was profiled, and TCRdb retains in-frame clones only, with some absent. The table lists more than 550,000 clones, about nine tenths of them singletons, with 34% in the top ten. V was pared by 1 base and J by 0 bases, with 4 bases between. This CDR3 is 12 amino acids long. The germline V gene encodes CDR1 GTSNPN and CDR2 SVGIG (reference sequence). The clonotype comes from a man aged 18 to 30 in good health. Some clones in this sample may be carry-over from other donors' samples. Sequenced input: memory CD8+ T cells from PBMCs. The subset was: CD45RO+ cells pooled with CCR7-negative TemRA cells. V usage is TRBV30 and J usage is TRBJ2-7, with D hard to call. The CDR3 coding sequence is TGTGCCTGGAGTGACAACTCCTACGAGCAGTACTTC. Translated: CAWSDNSYEQYF.